In this sample, the clone carrying this T cell receptor beta chain turned up many times. Antigen: not known. This sample is part of a study of regulatory T cells in long-lasting Graves disease. The study's findings and limits: Newly diagnosed Graves' patients exceeded persistent ones in TCR diversity. There were preferences for TRBV28, TRBJ1-2 and TRBJ2-5 in persistent disease.

Trimming took 4 bases from V and 4 from J; bases not matched to a gene: 4. CDR1 LGHNT and CDR2 FRNRAP come from the germline V gene. The CDR3 is made up of 15 amino acids. The time point is: newly diagnosed GD, antithyroid drugs for less than 3 months. PBMC RNA served as the TCR library source. Through Arm-PCR of CDR3 regions and iRepertoire HTBI primers, TCR beta libraries were built. TCRdb re-called the multiplex PCR reads with MiXCR, one entry per CDR3 protein. The repertoire consists of more than 350,000 distinct CDR3 sequences, with approximately 15% occurring once and the leading ten covering over 15%. Another study also made use of these data, one on T cells in Graves' hyperthyroidism and ophthalmopathy.

The sequence came from a woman aged 25 to 39 with Graves disease. The specimen comprised peripheral blood mononuclear cells (PBMCs), sampled at new diagnosis, from a patient treated with antithyroid drugs. J is TRBJ1-4 and V is TRBV12-5; TRBD1 matches at 9 bases. DNA for the CDR3: TGTGCTAGTGGTTCGTTGACAGGGGGTAATGAAAAACTGTTTTTT. This translates into CASGSLTGGNEKLFF.